This T cell receptor beta chain was identified in a study of blood T cells in healthy people across ages (dated by TCRdb to about 2015). Regarding the study in general: In model experiments, roughly one uniquely barcoded TCR beta cDNA molecule per two T cells was captured by template switching. The donors were split into four age groups: young (average around 17 years), middle-aged (about 40), aged (roughly 65) and long-lived (more than 80). Using the same blood draw, the study looked at two additional independent replicas of 1 million unique cDNA reads for two donors, one aged 18 to 29 and the other aged 80 or older. To avoid experimental bias, donors of different ages were spread randomly across the sequencing lanes. Using deep sequencing normalized with unique cDNA molecular identifiers, the study measured how TCR beta repertoire diversity changes with age.

In the case of this clonotype: Its antigen is currently not known. Nothing much larger sits one base from this clone, and base qualities are not available.

The receptor library was made with 5' RACE. Instrument on record: Illumina HiSeq 2500. A second PCR of roughly 6 to 11 cycles was run with a J-beta primer mix and a sample-barcoded 5' primer. A template-switch 5' adaptor carrying 12 random nucleotides introduced a unique molecular identifier onto each TCR beta cDNA molecule. Each sample yielded at least 2.5 million CDR3-containing paired-end reads. First-strand cDNA synthesis was performed from all RNA using the Mint cDNA synthesis kit, with priming by a TRBC-specific oligonucleotide. All cDNA was treated with uracil-DNA glycosylase and then went through a first 18-cycle PCR with the universal primers M1SS and BC2_uni_R. Regarding the original processing steps: For normalization, 1 million high-quality reads, each with a distinct molecular identifier, were randomly selected from each sample. Instead of being binned into consensus sequences, reads with shared molecular identifiers were discarded. CDR3 identification, clonotype clustering and error correction used MiTCR with a Q25 quality threshold and the strictest error-elimination algorithm. Lower-bound total TCR beta diversity was estimated with a nonparametric unseen species model using Euler transformation. TCRdb itself trimmed the public reads at Q25 with fastp, ran MiXCR and retained productive beta chains. Duplicate CDR3 protein sequences are folded into a single record with the most common DNA and genes. TCRdb's processing, not the study's, gives the V and J calls here. The sample table records about a million distinct CDR3 sequences; roughly 51% of these occur just once. The ten largest clones add up to over 20% of the sample.

The CDR3 starts with the cysteine, ends with the phenylalanine, and has 15 residues. Left in the record is the CDR3 DNA by itself, 45 bases read in frame from the first base. V is shortened by 5 bases, J by 2 bases, and the region joining them spans 16 bases. Per the germline V gene (reference sequence), SEHNR is the CDR1 and FQNEAQ is the CDR2. The donors were some 36 Caucasian individuals from Russia, aged roughly 6 to 90 years, who were systemically healthy. Each donor gave ten milliliters of peripheral blood, collected into EDTA-treated Vacutainer tubes. Ficoll-Paque density-gradient centrifugation was used to isolate PBMCs, with at least 7 million per sample. Total RNA, at least 6 micrograms per sample, was extracted from PBMCs with Trizol reagent. The percentages of naive CD45RAhigh/CD27high T cells were determined by flow cytometry on a PBMC aliquot from every donor. Broader findings and caveats from the paper: Conclusive comparison of naive and antigen-experienced compartments was prevented by the profiling of bulk unsorted PBMCs. Donor CMV infection status was unknown, potentially confounding age-related changes in expanded clonotypes. As age increased, observed TCR beta diversity per million T cells dropped in a roughly linear way, and a significant reduction was already evident by age about 40. The percentage of naive T cells measured by flow cytometry correlated strongly with observed TCR beta diversity. Estimates of total diversity based on one million sequenced T cells were considered lower bounds and underestimates. Compared with the aged group, the long-lived group had more naive CD4+ T cells, fewer expanded clones and increased TCR diversity, a pattern suggesting age selection.

The chain was built from TRBV7-9 and TRBJ2-7; the D gene is tentatively TRBD1 or TRBD2, each matching 6 bases. Material for sequencing was blood. The TCR sequence derives from a woman in her fifties or sixties in good health. The bases are TGTGCCAGCAGCCTAGGCGGGACACTTACCTACGAGCAGTACTTC. This translates into CASSLGGTLTYEQYF.